These 7 T cell receptor beta chains came from one sample sequenced in a study of blood T cell repertoires in COVID-19 (TCRdb year 2020). The receptor library was made with the immunoSEQ multiplex PCR assay. TCRdb carries this immuneACCESS record with in-frame sequences only. Its versions omit some clonotypes, under half of them owing to an unresolved V gene in the studies checked, with the rest unexplained. This sample is represented by 120,000 to 150,000 clones; roughly 84% of them were singletons. The ten most abundant clones make up 4.8% of the sample. The sequenced sample consisted of peripheral blood. Receptor source: a human donor in a cohort sampled during active COVID-19.

V is TRBV5-6 and J is TRBJ2-7; 7 nucleotides match TRBD2. The CDR3 sequence is 18 residues long. The trim removed 4 bases at V and 3 bases at J, leaving 19 bases unmatched. Looked up from germline, CDR1 is SGHDT and CDR2 is YYEEEE. In DNA, the CDR3 is TGTGCCAGCAGCGATCATTTGACGGGGGGACCGGTCGACTACGAGCAGTACGTC. Its translation: CASSDHLTGGPVDYEQYV.

The chain combines TRBV12-3 or TRBV12-4 with TRBJ2-7; weak D call: TRBD2 (6 bases). This CDR3 contains 13 residues. V was pared by 4 bases and J by 3 bases, with 10 bases between. CDR3 sequence: CASSSEGIYEQYV. In nucleotides, the CDR3 is TGTGCCAGCAGTTCGGAGGGGATCTACGAGCAGTACGTC.

This clone has a single count. The chain links TRBV4-1 to TRBJ1-5, with 9 bases identical to TRBD1. The V segment lost 5 bases and the J segment 0 bases; nucleotides outside the gene matches: 8. The CDR3 length is 17 residues. The germline V gene has CDR1 MGHRA and CDR2 YSYEKL. CDR3 protein: CASSNLLQGASNQPQHF. In DNA form, the CDR3 reads TGCGCCAGCAGCAACCTATTACAGGGGGCTAGCAATCAGCCCCAGCATTTT.

V and J are TRBV24-1 and TRBJ1-2; 9 nucleotides line up with TRBD1. J lost 7 bases, V lost 3 bases, and 11 bases had no gene match. This CDR3 is built from 16 residues. Germline loops: CDR1 KGHDR, CDR2 SFDVKD. The CDR3 protein is CATSDPSVGTGSGYTF. DNA of the CDR3: TGTGCCACCAGTGATCCTAGTGTAGGGACAGGGAGTGGCTACACCTTC.

The chain links TRBV30 to TRBJ2-3; TRBD1 agrees at 7 bases. CDR3 size: 16 residues. V lost 1 base and J lost 11; bases outside the gene matches: 18. Germline CDR1 reads GTSNPN; CDR2 reads SVGIG (reference sequence). CDR3 sequence (DNA): TGTGCCTGGAGTGGGATTACAGGGGCCCAGAATACAGGGCAGTATTTT. This translates into CAWSGITGAQNTGQYF.

This rearrangement joins TRBV5-1 to TRBJ1-1; 8 positions agree with TRBD1. The CDR3 contains 17 residues. Germline lookup yields CDR1 SGHRS and CDR2 YFSETQ. V was pared by 0 bases and J by 4 bases, with 11 bases of the junction left unmatched. CDR3 sequence reads: CASSLAPSGGAATEAFF. CDR3 DNA sequence: TGCGCCAGCAGCTTGGCCCCTTCAGGGGGCGCGGCCACTGAAGCTTTCTTT.

This chain connects TRBV28 to TRBJ2-7; perhaps TRBD1 as D (6 bases). Germline loops: CDR1 MDHEN, CDR2 SYDVKM. Trimming left V 6 bases short and J 0 bases short, with 18 bases between. This CDR3 is 16 amino acids long. In nucleotides, the CDR3 is TGTGCCAGCAGCGTGGGGGCGACAGCGAGCTCCTACGAGCAGTACGTC. This encodes CASSVGATASSYEQYV.